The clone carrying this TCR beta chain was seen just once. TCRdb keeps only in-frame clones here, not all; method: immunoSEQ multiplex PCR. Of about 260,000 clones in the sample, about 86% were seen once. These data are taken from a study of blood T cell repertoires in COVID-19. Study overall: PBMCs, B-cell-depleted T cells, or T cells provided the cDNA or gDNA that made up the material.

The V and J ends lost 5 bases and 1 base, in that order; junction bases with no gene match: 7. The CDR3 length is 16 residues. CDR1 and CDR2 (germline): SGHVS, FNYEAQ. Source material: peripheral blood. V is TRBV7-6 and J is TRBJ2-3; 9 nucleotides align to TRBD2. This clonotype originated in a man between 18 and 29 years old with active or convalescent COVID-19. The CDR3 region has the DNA TGTGCCAGCAGCGATAAATGGACTAGCGGCACAGATACGCAGTATTTT. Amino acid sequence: CASSDKWTSGTDTQYF.